The next 26 T cell receptor beta chains were all read from a single sample in a study of T cell responses to AZD1222 COVID-19 vaccine. The data were produced by immunoSEQ multiplex PCR, yet TCRdb's version contains in-frame clones alone and is incomplete. The profile shows roughly 130,000 clones, 92% of them singletons. This sample comprised peripheral blood, obtained 28 days after the second AZD1222 dose. The receptor set was obtained from an adult who received the AZD1222 COVID-19 vaccine.

CDR3 loop: CASSTLTDIFYGYTF. The CDR3 nucleotides are TGTGCCAGCAGTACCTTGACGGATATCTTCTATGGCTACACCTTC. The chain carries TRBV6-5 and TRBJ1-2; D remains unclear. The CDR3 is made up of 15 amino acids. The germline V and J ends were trimmed by 5 bases and 4 bases, with 17 bases remaining between them. Looked up from germline, CDR1 is MNHEY and CDR2 is SVGAGI.

This rearrangement joins TRBV7-9 to TRBJ2-2; 8 bases match TRBD2. The CDR3 consists of 17 residues. V shed 4 bases and J 1 base; nucleotides not matched to a gene: 8. The germline CDR1 and CDR2 sequences are SEHNR and FQNEAQ (reference sequence). The DNA for the CDR3 is TGTGCCAGCAGCTCTTCCGAAAGCGGGGGGAACACCGGGGAGCTGTTTTTT. It translates to CASSSSESGGNTGELFF.

This clone has only one observation. The chain uses TRBV11-2 and TRBJ1-1, with a possible D match to TRBD1 (5 bases). Trimming cost V 0 bases and J 5 bases, with 7 bases left between them. This CDR3 is 13 amino acids long. CDR1 is SGHAT and CDR2 is FQNNGV in the germline V gene. CDR3 residues: CASSLEGGTEAFF. For the CDR3, the DNA is TGTGCCAGCAGCTTAGAGGGGGGGACTGAAGCTTTCTTT.

The chain has TRBV29-1 and TRBJ1-4; 9 bases map to TRBD1. The V gene end was trimmed by 7 bases and the J gene end by 4 bases; junction bases not matched to a gene: 1. The CDR3 has 12 amino acids. CDR1 and CDR2 (germline): SQVTM, ANQGSEA. The CDR3 loop is CSAGQGNEKLFF. CDR3 coding DNA: TGCAGCGCGGGACAGGGTAATGAAAAACTGTTTTTT.

The chain combines TRBV19 with TRBJ2-1; TRBD2 agrees at 9 bases. CDR3 length equals 15 residues. The germline V gene encodes CDR1 LNHDA and CDR2 SQIVND (reference sequence). The ends lost 7 bases at V and 10 bases at J; junction bases unmatched: 14. CDR3 protein: CASKVAGDFPLEQFF. CDR3 sequence (DNA): TGTGCCAGTAAGGTAGCGGGGGATTTCCCGCTCGAGCAGTTCTTC.

This clone was picked up one time. The CDR3 spells CASSDNRRSPLHF. As DNA, the CDR3 is TGTGCCAGCAGTGACAATAGGCGTTCACCCCTCCACTTT. This sequence joins TRBV6-4 and TRBJ1-6; no definite D call. The CDR3 length is 13 residues. Trimming pared 2 bases from V and 9 bases from J, leaving 8 bases between. Germline CDR1 is MRHNA and CDR2 is SNTAGT.

The chain combines TRBV6-5 with TRBJ1-4; D might be TRBD1 (6 bases). Germline lookup yields CDR1 MNHEY and CDR2 SVGAGI. The CDR3 covers 14 residues. The germline V and J ends were trimmed by 6 bases and 8 bases, with 16 bases remaining between them. CDR3 in DNA: TGTGCCAGCAGAAATACAGGGTTGGAAGAAAAACTGTTTTTT. Its protein is CASRNTGLEEKLFF.

This clone was seen once. The genes are TRBV14 and TRBJ1-1; D remains unclear. V lost 6 bases and J 0 bases, leaving 8 bases between the germline ends. Per germline, CDR1 SGHDN and CDR2 FVKESK. The CDR3 is 13 residues long. The CDR3 DNA reads TGTGCCAGCAGTGTAGGCCTGAACACTGAAGCTTTCTTT. Protein: CASSVGLNTEAFF.

The chain is built from TRBV28 and TRBJ1-4; weak D call: TRBD1 (5 bases). Germline CDR1 reads MDHEN; CDR2 reads SYDVKM. The CDR3 runs 15 residues. V lost 3 bases and J 8 bases, leaving 16 bases between the germline ends. The CDR3 sequence: CASSFGGSRGEKLFF. The CDR3 bases are TGTGCCAGCAGTTTTGGGGGGTCAAGGGGAGAAAAACTGTTTTTT.

This clone was recorded only once. The genes are TRBV5-4 and TRBJ1-1, with D unresolved. The CDR3 covers 14 residues. V lost 0 bases to trimming and J lost 0 bases, with 6 bases between them. Germline assignment: CDR1 SGHNT and CDR2 YYREEE (reference sequence). DNA of the CDR3: TGTGCCAGCAGCTTGGAGGCTTTGAACACTGAAGCTTTCTTT. Translated: CASSLEALNTEAFF.

The chain combines TRBV6-2 or TRBV6-3 with TRBJ1-3; TRBD1 might be the D (5 bases). The CDR3 runs 16 residues. With 6 bases removed from V and 0 bases from J, the gap between germline ends came to 15 bases. Germline V lookup: CDR1 MNHEY, CDR2 SVGEGT. The CDR3 DNA is TGTGCCAGCAGGCCTCTGACAGACAGCTCTGGAAACACCATATATTTT. Its translation is CASRPLTDSSGNTIYF.

This clone has just one count. The chain recombines TRBV4-2 with TRBJ1-4; D may be TRBD1 (5 bases). CDR3 size: 14 residues. V shed 4 bases and J shed 4 bases, with 10 bases lying between them. Per germline, CDR1 LGHNA and CDR2 YNFKEQ. This CDR3 reads CASSLGRDNEKLFF. The DNA of the CDR3 is TGTGCCAGCAGCCTGGGCAGGGATAATGAAAAACTGTTTTTT.

The chain couples TRBV7-2 to TRBJ1-6, with D maybe TRBD1 (6 bases). Germline assignment: CDR1 SGHTA and CDR2 FQGNSA. The CDR3 has 15 amino acids. The V end was cut by 1 base, the J end by 11 bases, with 15 bases between. CDR3 in DNA: TGTGCCAGCAGCTTAGAGGGCAGGGGTTACACACCCCTCCACTTT. It encodes CASSLEGRGYTPLHF.

In its sample, this clone was seen once. The V call is TRBV19, the J call TRBJ2-4; TRBD1 or TRBD2 may be the D gene (6 bases each). V was trimmed by 5 bases and J by 1 base, leaving 21 bases between them. This CDR3 is built from 18 residues. Germline V lookup: CDR1 LNHDA, CDR2 SQIVND (reference sequence). CDR3 sequence reads: CASSSDATGAGAKNIQYF. The CDR3 region has the DNA TGTGCCAGTAGTTCCGACGCCACGGGGGCAGGGGCCAAAAACATTCAGTACTTC.

The chain links TRBV28 to TRBJ1-1; the match to TRBD1 covers 7 bases. The germline CDR1 and CDR2 sequences are MDHEN and SYDVKM. Germline trimming cut 6 bases from V and 1 base from J; bases unmatched to any gene: 5. The CDR3 loop spans 14 amino acids. The CDR3 nucleotides read TGTGCCAGCAGAAAAGGGGACAGGAACACTGAAGCTTTCTTT. Its protein product is CASRKGDRNTEAFF.

This sequence joins TRBV6-1 and TRBJ2-5; 8 bases agree with TRBD2. The CDR3 runs 17 residues. J lost 3 bases, V lost 3 bases, and 12 bases had no gene match. Germline V gives CDR1 MNHNS, CDR2 SASEGT. The CDR3, as DNA: TGTGCCAGCAGTGAGAGACTTTGGGAGCGGGGGAAAGAGACCCAGTACTTC. Translated: CASSERLWERGKETQYF.

The rearrangement links TRBV29-1 to TRBJ1-1; 8 nucleotides align to TRBD1. CDR3 size: 16 residues. V shed 5 bases and J 1 base; nucleotides not matched to a gene: 12. The germline gives CDR1 SQVTM, CDR2 ANQGSEA. In DNA, the CDR3 is TGCAGCGTTCACGCCAGGGGGCATGAGGGGAACACTGAAGCTTTCTTT. This encodes CSVHARGHEGNTEAFF.

This chain links TRBV7-3 with TRBJ2-7, with 7 bases that match TRBD2. The CDR3 covers 15 residues. Trimming removed 5 bases from V and 0 bases from J; junction bases left unmatched: 7. Germline V gene lookup returns CDR1 SGHTA and CDR2 FQGTGA. CDR3 nucleotide sequence: TGTGCCAGCAGCCTAGCGGCCGGGGGCTCCTACGAGCAGTACTTC. It codes for CASSLAAGGSYEQYF.

The CDR3 coding sequence is TGTGCCACCAGCCGAAAGGGGGTACATGAGCAGTTCTTC. This gives the protein CATSRKGVHEQFF. The rearrangement joins TRBV15 to TRBJ2-1, with D possibly being TRBD1 (6 bases). V was pared by 5 bases and J by 8 bases, with 13 bases between. The CDR3 runs to 13 residues. Germline assignment: CDR1 LNHNV and CDR2 YYDKDF (reference sequence).

This chain uses TRBV28 with TRBJ2-7, with TRBD1 as a possible D gene (6 bases). This CDR3 region has 17 residues. Germline V gives CDR1 MDHEN, CDR2 SYDVKM. Trimming removed 5 bases from V and 3 bases from J, with 23 bases in between. For the CDR3, the DNA is TGTGCCAGCAGTCCCTACGGACAGACGTGGCAAAGCTACGAGCAGTACTTC. Residues: CASSPYGQTWQSYEQYF.

The V gene is TRBV6-5, the J gene TRBJ1-5; D might be TRBD1 (5 bases). Trimming pared 2 bases from V and 9 bases from J, leaving 11 bases between. In germline, CDR1 is MNHEY, CDR2 SVGAGI. The CDR3 spans 13 residues. The CDR3 sequence: CASSYDSRRPQHF. Here the CDR3 DNA reads TGTGCCAGCAGTTACGACAGCCGTCGGCCCCAGCATTTT.

V is TRBV7-8 and J is TRBJ1-3; D remains unclear. The CDR3 is 12 amino acids. The ends were cut back, 8 bases at V and 0 bases at J, with 5 bases in the middle. CDR1 is SGHVS, CDR2 FQNEAQ, per germline. CDR3: CASSFSGNTIYF. The CDR3 DNA sequence: TGTGCCAGCTCTTTCTCTGGAAACACCATATATTTT.

A single count supports this clone. The V and J genes are TRBV11-2 and TRBJ2-5; 9 bases map to TRBD2. The trim removed 5 bases at V and 4 bases at J, leaving 11 bases unmatched. The CDR3 spans 16 residues. The germline gives CDR1 SGHAT, CDR2 FQNNGV. The CDR3 region is CASSQGAGGAAETQYF. The CDR3 nucleotides read TGTGCCAGCAGCCAAGGGGCGGGAGGGGCGGCAGAGACCCAGTACTTC.

The chain has TRBV27 and TRBJ1-2, with D possibly matching TRBD1 (6 bases). The CDR3 covers 12 residues. V lost 4 bases to trimming and J lost 6 bases, with 9 bases between them. Germline V gene lookup returns CDR1 MNHEY and CDR2 SMNVEV (reference sequence). The DNA for the CDR3 is TGTGCCAGCAGTTCTACAGGGAATGGCTACACCTTC. It yields the protein CASSSTGNGYTF.

The V gene is TRBV7-3, the J gene TRBJ2-3, with D hard to call. The ends were cut back, 5 bases at V and 6 bases at J, with 15 bases in the middle. The CDR3 sequence is 14 residues long. The V gene's germline CDR1 is SGHTA and CDR2 FQGTGA. CDR3 in amino acids: CASSPGVTADTQYF. CDR3 in DNA: TGTGCCAGCAGCCCGGGCGTTACGGCGGATACGCAGTATTTT.

The chain combines TRBV14 with TRBJ2-7, with D unresolved. V was cut by 4 bases and J by 4 bases, with 5 bases left in between. Germline V gene lookup returns CDR1 SGHDN and CDR2 FVKESK. The CDR3 is 11 residues long. The chain's CDR3 is CASSRFYEQYF. The CDR3 DNA reads TGTGCCAGCAGCCGATTTTACGAGCAGTACTTC.